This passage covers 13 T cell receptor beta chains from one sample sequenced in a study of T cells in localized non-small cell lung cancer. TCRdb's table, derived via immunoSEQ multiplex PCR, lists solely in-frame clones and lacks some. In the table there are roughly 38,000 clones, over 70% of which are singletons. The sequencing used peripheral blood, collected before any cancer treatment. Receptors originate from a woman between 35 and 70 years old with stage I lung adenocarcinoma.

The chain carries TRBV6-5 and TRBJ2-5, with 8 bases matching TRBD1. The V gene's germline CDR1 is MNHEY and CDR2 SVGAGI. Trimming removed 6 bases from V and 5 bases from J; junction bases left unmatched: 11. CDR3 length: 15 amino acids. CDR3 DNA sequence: TGTGCCAGCAGCCCCCTCGACAGGGGATCTGAGACCCAGTACTTC. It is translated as CASSPLDRGSETQYF.

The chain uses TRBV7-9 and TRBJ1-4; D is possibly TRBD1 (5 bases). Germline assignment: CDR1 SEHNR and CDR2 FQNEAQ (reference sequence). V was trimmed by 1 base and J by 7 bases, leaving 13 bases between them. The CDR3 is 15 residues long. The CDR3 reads CASSLDGGGGEKLFF. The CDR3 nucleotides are TGTGCCAGCAGCTTAGATGGGGGAGGAGGTGAAAAACTGTTTTTT. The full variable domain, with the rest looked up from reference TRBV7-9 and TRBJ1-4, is DTGVSQNPRHKITKRGQNVTFRCDPISEHNRLYWYRQTLGQGPEFLTYFQNEAQLEKSRLLSDRFSAERPKGSFSTLEIQRTEQGDSAMYLCASSLDGGGGEKLFFGSGTQLSVL.

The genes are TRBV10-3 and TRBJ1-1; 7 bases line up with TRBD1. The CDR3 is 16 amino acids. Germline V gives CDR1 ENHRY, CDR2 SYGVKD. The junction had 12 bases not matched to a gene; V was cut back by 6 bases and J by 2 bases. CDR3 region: CAISLSPGQLNTEAFF. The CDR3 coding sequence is TGTGCCATCAGCCTCAGTCCGGGACAGCTAAACACTGAAGCTTTCTTT.

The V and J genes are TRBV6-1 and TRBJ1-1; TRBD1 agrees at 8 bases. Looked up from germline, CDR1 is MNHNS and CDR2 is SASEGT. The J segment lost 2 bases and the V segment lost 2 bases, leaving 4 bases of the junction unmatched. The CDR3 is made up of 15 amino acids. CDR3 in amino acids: CASSEPGQVNTEAFF. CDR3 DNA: TGTGCCAGCAGTGAACCGGGACAGGTAAACACTGAAGCTTTCTTT.

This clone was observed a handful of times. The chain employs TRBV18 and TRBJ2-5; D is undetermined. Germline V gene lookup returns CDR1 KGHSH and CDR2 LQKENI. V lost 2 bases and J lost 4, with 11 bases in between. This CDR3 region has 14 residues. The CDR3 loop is CASSPKPRGETQYF. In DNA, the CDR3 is TGTGCCAGCTCACCAAAACCCCGCGGAGAGACCCAGTACTTC.

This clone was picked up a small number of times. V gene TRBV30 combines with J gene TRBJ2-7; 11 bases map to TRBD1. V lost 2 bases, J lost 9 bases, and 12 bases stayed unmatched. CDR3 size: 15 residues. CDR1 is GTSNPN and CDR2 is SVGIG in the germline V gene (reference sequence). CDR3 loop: CAWSRDRGAGGGQYF. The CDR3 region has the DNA TGTGCCTGGAGTCGGGACAGGGGGGCCGGGGGCGGGCAGTACTTC.

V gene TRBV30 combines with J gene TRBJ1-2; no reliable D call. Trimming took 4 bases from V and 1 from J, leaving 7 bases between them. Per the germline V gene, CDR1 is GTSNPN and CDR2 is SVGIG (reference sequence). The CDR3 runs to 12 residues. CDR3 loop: CAWKVVNYGYTF. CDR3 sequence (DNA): TGTGCCTGGAAAGTAGTTAACTATGGCTACACCTTC.

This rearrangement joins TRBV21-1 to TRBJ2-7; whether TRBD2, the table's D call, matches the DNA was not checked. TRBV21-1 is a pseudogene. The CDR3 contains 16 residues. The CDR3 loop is CASSTPRGRGPYEQYF. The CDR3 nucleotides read TGTGCCAGCAGCACCCCGAGGGGGAGGGGACCCTACGAGCAGTACTTC.

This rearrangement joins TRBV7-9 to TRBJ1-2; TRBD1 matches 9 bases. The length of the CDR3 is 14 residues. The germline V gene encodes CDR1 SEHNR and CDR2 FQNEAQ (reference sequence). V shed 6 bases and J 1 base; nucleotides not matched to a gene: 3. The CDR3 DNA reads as TGTGCCAGCAGGGGGACAGGGCGTAACTATGGCTACACCTTC. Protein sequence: CASRGTGRNYGYTF.

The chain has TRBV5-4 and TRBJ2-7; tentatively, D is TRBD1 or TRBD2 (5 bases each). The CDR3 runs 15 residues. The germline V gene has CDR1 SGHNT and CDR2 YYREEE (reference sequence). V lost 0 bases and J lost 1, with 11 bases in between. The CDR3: CASSLGGTMSYEQYF. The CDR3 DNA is TGTGCCAGCAGCTTGGGGGGGACCATGTCCTACGAGCAGTACTTC.

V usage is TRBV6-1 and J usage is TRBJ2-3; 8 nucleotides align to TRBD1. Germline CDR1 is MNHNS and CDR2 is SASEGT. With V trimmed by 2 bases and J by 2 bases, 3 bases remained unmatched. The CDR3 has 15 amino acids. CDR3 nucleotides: TGTGCCAGCAGTGAACCGGGACAGGTCACAGATACGCAGTATTTT. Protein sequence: CASSEPGQVTDTQYF.

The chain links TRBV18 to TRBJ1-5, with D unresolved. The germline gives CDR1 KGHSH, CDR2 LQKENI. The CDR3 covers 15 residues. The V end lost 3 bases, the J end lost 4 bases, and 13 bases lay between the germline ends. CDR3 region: CASSPLDGRNQPQHF. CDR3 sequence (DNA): TGTGCCAGCTCACCGTTGGACGGCAGAAATCAGCCCCAGCATTTT.

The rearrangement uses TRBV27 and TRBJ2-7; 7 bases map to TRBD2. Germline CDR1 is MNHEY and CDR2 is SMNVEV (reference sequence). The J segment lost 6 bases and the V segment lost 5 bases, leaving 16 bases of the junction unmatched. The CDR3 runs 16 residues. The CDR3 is CASSLKPTPGRAEQYF. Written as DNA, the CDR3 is TGTGCCAGCAGTCTTAAACCCACCCCGGGGAGGGCCGAGCAGTACTTC.